The T cell receptor (beta chain) under discussion was sequenced for a study of cytomegalovirus exposure and HLA in healthy donors. Study outcomes and limitations: Cytomegalovirus status was reportedly diagnosed by the classifier with high sensitivity and specificity. The tendency of first-cohort TCR clusters to co-occur in the 120 validation repertoires was identified by a subsequent analysis.

About this clone: Its antigen is currently unknown.

The CDR3 spans 17 residues. V was pared by 2 bases and J by 2 bases, with 12 bases of the junction left unmatched. From germline, CDR1 is LGHNA and CDR2 YSLEER. Libraries were prepared by immunoSEQ multiplex PCR; TCRdb keeps only in-frame clonotypes and omits some of them. Of about 130,000 clones detected, roughly nine tenths appear once; the ten largest clones hold about 10%. V gene TRBV4-3 combines with J gene TRBJ2-7, with 7 nucleotides matching TRBD2. The TCR comes from a young woman in good health and CMV-seropositive. Material: PBMCs. DNA of the CDR3: TGCGCCAGCAGCCAACGGCATGTCGGGGGGACCCCCTACGAGCAGTACTTC. It translates to CASSQRHVGGTPYEQYF.